The 5 T cell receptor beta chains given below trace back to one sample, sequenced in a study of tumor and adjacent non-tumor tissue in lung cancer. The template was RNA from unsorted bulk tissue. A modified ARM-PCR protocol with three rounds of nested PCR amplified TCRbeta. MiXCR was run by TCRdb on the multiplex PCR reads, yielding one entry per CDR3 protein. The sample carries 60,000 to 90,000 distinct CDR3 sequences, around four fifths recorded once. Sequencing used lung tumor tissue. Receptors were obtained from a woman in her 50s with non-small cell lung cancer.

Turning to this clonotype: One end of the junction fails to match germline, which may point to a read error. This chain connects TRBV2 to TRBJ1-5; tentative D call: TRBD1 (6 bases). This CDR3 has 15 amino acids. Germline lookup yields CDR1 SNHLY and CDR2 FYNNEI. In DNA form, the CDR3 reads TGTGCCAGCAGACAGACAGGAGGGAGCAATGAGCCCCAGCATTTT. Its translation: CASRQTGGSNEPQHF.

In the case of this clonotype: Germline is not matched at one junction end, which may reflect a read error. The chain couples TRBV12-3 or TRBV12-4 to TRBJ2-1; TRBD2 aligns across 8 bases. This CDR3 spans 13 amino acids. The CDR3 is CVSSFGRDNEQFF. Here the CDR3 DNA reads TGTGTCAGCAGTTTCGGGAGGGACAATGAGCAATTCTTC.

At least ten counts were recorded for this clonotype. The chain uses TRBV12-3 or TRBV12-4 and TRBJ2-5; D gene ambiguous. This CDR3 is 14 amino acids long. The V and J ends lost 4 bases and 1 base respectively, with 10 bases between them. The CDR3 spells CASSYPESQETQYF. Here the CDR3 DNA reads TGTGCCAGCAGTTACCCAGAAAGCCAAGAGACCCAGTACTTC.

Regarding this clonotype: The junction shows a germline mismatch at one end, possibly a read error. This chain uses TRBV29-1 with TRBJ2-4, with 7 positions matching TRBD1. CDR3 size: 13 residues. CDR1 is SQVTM and CDR2 is ANQGSEA in the germline V gene. The CDR3 sequence: CSVLEGAENIQYF. The CDR3 nucleotides are TGCAGCGTCCTAGAGGGGGCCGAAAACATTCAGTATTTC.

The rearrangement joins TRBV6-4 to TRBJ2-1, with D possibly being TRBD2 (6 bases). CDR3 length equals 15 residues. Germline CDR1 MRHNA, CDR2 SNTAGT. The V end was cut by 11 bases, the J end by 7 bases, with 24 bases between. The chain's CDR3 is CAYSDSTGEANEQFF. The CDR3 DNA sequence: TGTGCCTACAGTGACTCGACGGGGGAAGCGAATGAGCAGTTCTTC.